The T cell receptor (beta chain) under discussion was sequenced for a study of technical replicates of blood from a few donors. Sequencing was performed with immunoSEQ multiplex PCR; in TCRdb, only in-frame clones are kept and a portion is missing. The sample holds almost 70,000 clones, approximately 93% seen once. This clonotype was sampled from a human donor in good health. Some clones in this sample may be carry-over from other donors' samples. The sample comprised PBMCs.

In DNA form, the CDR3 reads TGCGCCAGCAGGCTCATGAGGAGCTCTGGGGCCAACGTCCTGACTTTC. Its translation is CASRLMRSSGANVLTF. V usage is TRBV10-1 and J usage is TRBJ2-6; D gene unclear. Germline V gene lookup returns CDR1 WNHNN and CDR2 SYGVQD (reference sequence). Trimming removed 6 bases from V and 0 bases from J, with 12 bases in between. The CDR3 consists of 16 residues.